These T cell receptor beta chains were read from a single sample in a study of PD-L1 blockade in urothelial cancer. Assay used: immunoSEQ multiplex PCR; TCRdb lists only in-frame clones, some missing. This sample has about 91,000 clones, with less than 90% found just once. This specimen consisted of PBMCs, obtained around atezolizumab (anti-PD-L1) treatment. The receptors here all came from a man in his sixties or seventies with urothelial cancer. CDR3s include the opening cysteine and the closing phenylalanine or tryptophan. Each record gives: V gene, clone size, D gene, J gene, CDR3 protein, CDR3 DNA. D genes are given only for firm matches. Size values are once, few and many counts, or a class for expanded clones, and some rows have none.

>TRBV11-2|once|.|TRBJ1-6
CASSELHRSSYNSPLHF
TGTGCCAGCAGCGAACTCCATCGGAGCTCCTATAATTCACCCCTCCACTTT
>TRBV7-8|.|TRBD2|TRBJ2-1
CASIPTITGGYNEQFF
TGTGCCAGCATTCCAACTATAACGGGGGGGTACAATGAGCAGTTCTTC
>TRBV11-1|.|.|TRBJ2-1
CASSRRDFYNEQFF
TGTGCCAGCAGCCGCCGGGACTTTTACAATGAGCAGTTCTTC
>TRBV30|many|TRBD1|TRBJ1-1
CAWTDRATEAFF
TGTGCCTGGACTGACAGGGCGACTGAAGCTTTCTTT
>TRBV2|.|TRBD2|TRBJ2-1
CASSALAGEYNEQFF
TGTGCCAGCAGTGCTCTAGCGGGAGAGTACAATGAGCAGTTCTTC
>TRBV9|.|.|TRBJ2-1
CASSVALHNEQFF
TGTGCCAGCAGCGTAGCTCTCCACAATGAGCAGTTCTTC
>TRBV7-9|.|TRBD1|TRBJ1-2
CASSLATGGLYGYTF
TGTGCCAGCAGCTTAGCGACAGGGGGACTATATGGCTACACCTTC
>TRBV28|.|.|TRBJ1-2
CASSRNREGYTF
TGTGCCAGCAGTCGCAACAGGGAAGGCTACACCTTC
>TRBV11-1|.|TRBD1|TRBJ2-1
CASSLAPPDRGEDEQFF
TGTGCCAGCAGCTTAGCGCCCCCGGACAGGGGTGAGGATGAGCAGTTCTTC
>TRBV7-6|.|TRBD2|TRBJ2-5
CASSLGGPTSGGAEKTQYF
TGTGCCAGCAGCTTAGGAGGCCCGACTAGCGGGGGGGCCGAAAAGACCCAGTACTTC
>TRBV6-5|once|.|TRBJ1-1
CASSFGGGNTEAFF
TGTGCCAGCAGTTTTGGGGGGGGGAACACTGAAGCTTTCTTT
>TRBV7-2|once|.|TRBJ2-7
CASSLSASYEQYF
TGTGCCAGCAGCTTAAGCGCCTCCTACGAGCAGTACTTC
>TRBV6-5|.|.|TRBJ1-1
CASSYDRLVEAFF
TGTGCCAGCAGTTACGACAGACTCGTTGAAGCTTTCTTT
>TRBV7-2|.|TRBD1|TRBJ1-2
CASSSDRDHYGYTF
TGTGCCAGCAGCTCGGACAGGGACCACTATGGCTACACCTTC
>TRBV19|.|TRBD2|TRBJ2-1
CASHSPRTSGRNNNEQFF
TGTGCCAGCCACTCCCCCCGAACTAGCGGGAGGAACAACAATGAGCAGTTCTTC
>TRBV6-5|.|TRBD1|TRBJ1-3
CASRLQTGDGNTIYF
TGTGCCAGCAGACTCCAGACAGGGGACGGAAACACCATATATTTT
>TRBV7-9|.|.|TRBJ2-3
CASSLYDTQYF
TGTGCCAGCAGCTTATATGATACGCAGTATTTT
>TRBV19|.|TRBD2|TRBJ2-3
CASSPRLAGRTDTQYF
TGTGCCAGTAGTCCCAGACTAGCGGGGAGAACAGATACGCAGTATTTT
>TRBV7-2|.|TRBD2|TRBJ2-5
CASSHPSGGWGETQYF
TGTGCCAGCAGCCACCCTAGCGGGGGATGGGGCGAGACCCAGTACTTC
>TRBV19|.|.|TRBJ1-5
CASSSSGGNQPQHF
TGTGCCAGTAGTAGTTCAGGGGGCAATCAGCCCCAGCATTTT
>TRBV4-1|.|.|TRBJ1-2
CASSQDYGGLGGYTF
TGCGCCAGCAGCCAAGATTACGGGGGGCTGGGGGGCTACACCTTC
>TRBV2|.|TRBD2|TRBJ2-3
CASNLSGGTDTQYF
TGTGCCAGCAACCTTAGCGGGGGCACAGATACGCAGTATTTT
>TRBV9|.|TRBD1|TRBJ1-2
CASSAGTGPLGGYTF
TGTGCCAGCAGCGCCGGGACAGGCCCCCTGGGTGGCTACACCTTC
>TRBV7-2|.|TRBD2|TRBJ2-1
CASSLSGSSYNEQFF
TGTGCCAGCAGCCTTAGCGGGAGCTCCTACAATGAGCAGTTCTTC